The 13 T cell receptor beta chains below come from one sample, sequenced in a study of read filtering for tumor transcriptome and immune sequencing. Molecular barcoded adaptors covering alpha/delta and beta/gamma chains were used on 400 ng RNA. TCRdb re-derived calls from the reads in MiXCR, one entry per CDR3 protein. Among around 130,000 distinct CDR3 sequences listed, roughly 13% were seen once. Sequencing was performed on a population of CD138-negative cells sorted from bone marrow. The receptor source for this set is a donor at least 40 years old with multiple myeloma.

V is TRBV28 and J is TRBJ2-7; 7 bases fit TRBD1. Looked up from germline, CDR1 is MDHEN and CDR2 is SYDVKM. The CDR3 length is 13 residues. Trimming at V came to 3 bases and at J to 7 bases, leaving 6 bases not matched to a gene. The CDR3 bases are TGTGCCAGCAGTTTCGAGGGGGCGAGGGAGCAGTACTTC. Translating it yields CASSFEGAREQYF.

Details on this clonotype: One end of the junction fails to match germline, which may point to a read error. V gene TRBV4-2 combines with J gene TRBJ2-7; D ambiguous. This CDR3 has 14 residues. Germline V gives CDR1 LGHNA, CDR2 YNFKEQ. CDR3 nucleotides: TGTGCAAGCAGCCCAAAGAGGAGCTCCTACGAGCAGTACTTC. Protein sequence: CASSPKRSSYEQYF.

Many counts were recorded for this clonotype. The chain joins TRBV19 to TRBJ2-1, with D uncertain. Between the trimmed V and J ends, which lost 1 base and 1 base, there was a span of 8 bases. The V gene's germline CDR1 is LNHDA and CDR2 SQIVND (reference sequence). There are 15 residues in the CDR3. Written as DNA, the CDR3 is TGTGCCAGTAGTATAGGTTTTCGTTCCTACAATGAGCAGTTCTTC. This sequence encodes CASSIGFRSYNEQFF. The whole variable domain, remainder taken from reference TRBV19 and TRBJ2-1, is DGGITQSPKYLFRKEGQNVTLSCEQNLNHDAMYWYRQDPGQGLRLIYYSQIVNDFQKGDIAEGYSVSREKKESFPLTVTSAQKNPTAFYLCASSIGFRSYNEQFFGPGTRLTVL.

As for this clonotype: A much larger clone differs by one base, so this may be a read error. V gene TRBV20-1 combines with J gene TRBJ1-1; 10 bases fit TRBD1. J lost 1 base, V lost 6 bases, and 11 bases had no gene match. The germline CDR1 and CDR2 sequences are DFQATT and SNEGSKA (reference sequence). The CDR3 sequence is 16 residues long. This chain's CDR3 is CSARQLRTGGNTEAFF. The CDR3 nucleotides are TGCAGTGCGCGGCAGCTTCGGACAGGGGGGAACACTGAAGCTTTCTTT.

This clonotype occurred many times. The CDR3 protein is CSVVDRGLGYGYTF. The CDR3 bases are TGCAGCGTTGTGGACAGGGGGCTTGGCTATGGCTACACCTTC. The chain employs TRBV29-1 and TRBJ1-2, with 11 bases that match TRBD1. The ends lost 4 bases at V and 4 bases at J; junction bases unmatched: 5. Per the germline V gene, CDR1 is SQVTM and CDR2 is ANQGSEA. This CDR3 has 14 residues.

The gene calls are TRBV20-1 and TRBJ2-7; 7 positions match TRBD2. Germline V lookup: CDR1 DFQATT, CDR2 SNEGSKA (reference sequence). The CDR3 length is 12 residues. Trimming took 3 bases from V and 6 from J; bases not matched to a gene: 5. The CDR3 DNA reads as TGCAGTGCTAGCCGTGGGAGGGGCGAGCAGTACTTC. Amino acids: CSASRGRGEQYF.

In this sample, this clonotype turned up many times. V and J are TRBV6-1 and TRBJ2-1, with 7 bases matching TRBD1. Germline V gives CDR1 MNHNS, CDR2 SASEGT. Germline trimming cut 2 bases from V and 4 bases from J; bases unmatched to any gene: 8. The CDR3 covers 16 residues. Here the CDR3 DNA reads TGTGCCAGCAGTGAACCGCAGGACAGGACTTACAATGAGCAGTTCTTC. Translating gives CASSEPQDRTYNEQFF.

This chain links TRBV27 with TRBJ2-7; the D is unclear. V gave up 6 bases and J gave up 0 bases, with 15 bases separating them. Germline assignment: CDR1 MNHEY and CDR2 SMNVEV (reference sequence). This CDR3 is 15 amino acids long. The CDR3 protein is CASSYKDGLSYEQYF. In nucleotides, the CDR3 is TGTGCCAGCAGCTATAAAGACGGTCTCTCCTACGAGCAGTACTTC.

The V gene is TRBV19, the J gene TRBJ2-4; a possible D gene is TRBD2 (7 bases). V was trimmed by 7 bases and J by 9 bases, leaving 16 bases between them. CDR3 length: 13 amino acids. The germline V gene has CDR1 LNHDA and CDR2 SQIVND (reference sequence). The CDR3 sequence: CASTLGGLSIQYF. The CDR3 DNA reads as TGTGCCAGTACCCTGGGGGGGCTGAGCATTCAGTACTTC.

This clonotype has just a few counts. This sequence joins TRBV9 and TRBJ1-1; D ambiguous. The CDR3 totals 15 residues. Trimming left V 4 bases short and J 1 base short, with 14 bases between. In germline, CDR1 is SGDLS, CDR2 YYNGEE. The CDR3 DNA sequence: TGTGCCAGCAGCCTCCCGCCGGAACGGAACACTGAAGCTTTCTTT. As protein: CASSLPPERNTEAFF.

The chain links TRBV7-2 to TRBJ2-3, with 9 bases fitting TRBD2. The CDR3 consists of 14 residues. Trimming removed 6 bases from V and 4 bases from J; junction bases left unmatched: 5. The germline CDR1 and CDR2 sequences are SGHTA and FQGNSA. The CDR3 loop reads CASRQLAGSDTQYF. For the CDR3, the DNA is TGTGCCAGCAGGCAACTAGCGGGTTCAGATACGCAGTATTTT.

This clonotype was counted many times. This rearrangement joins TRBV6-5 to TRBJ2-2; D remains unclear. This CDR3 region has 11 residues. Trimming removed 5 bases from V and 9 bases from J, with 7 bases in between. Germline CDR1 is MNHEY and CDR2 is SVGAGI. CDR3 residues: CASSNTRELFF. The CDR3 region has the DNA TGTGCCAGCAGTAATACCCGGGAGCTGTTTTTT.

The sample holds a few counts of this clonotype. A much larger clonotype is one base distant, so this may be a read error. V gene TRBV12-3 or TRBV12-4 combines with J gene TRBJ2-7; D is perhaps TRBD2 (5 bases). The CDR3 sequence is 10 residues long. The DNA for the CDR3 is TGTACTAGTGGGGAGTACGAGCAGTACTTC. It translates to CTSGEYEQYF.